This entry describes one TCR beta chain. Its antigen is unknown. The CDR3 runs 16 residues. Per germline, CDR1 MDHEN and CDR2 SYDVKM. Trimming took 5 bases from V and 3 from J, leaving 17 bases between them. TCR beta cDNA libraries included unique molecular identifiers. TCRdb reanalysed the PCR reads using MiXCR and keeps one entry per CDR3 protein. The table shows approximately 440,000 distinct CDR3 sequences, with 45% occurring only once. This entry comes from a study of post-analysis software for immune sequencing data. Study-wide results and caveats: A handful of TRBV segments appeared more often in patients than in controls, and TRBV5-6, TRBV5-1 and TRBV20-1 were among these.

This chain connects TRBV28 to TRBJ2-1; possible D gene TRBD1, 6 bases. The specimen sequenced was blood. The TCR sequence derives from a girl aged 5-17 years with multiple sclerosis. The chain's CDR3 is CASSGTGTRVYNEQFF. In nucleotides, the CDR3 is TGTGCCAGCAGTGGAACCGGGACAAGGGTCTACAATGAGCAGTTCTTC.